Each of the 29 T cell receptor beta chains below was sequenced from the same sample in a study of T cells in Graves' hyperthyroidism and ophthalmopathy. There were TCR beta CDR3 regions amplified from RNA transcripts. First-round RT-PCR with HTBI primers amplified the TCR CDR3 region. TCRdb recomputed calls from the multiplex PCR reads with MiXCR, one row per CDR3 protein. The data contain some 360,000 distinct CDR3 sequences, approximately 13% of them singletons. Sequences were obtained from blood. The receptors were gathered from an older woman with Graves' hyperthyroidism.

This clonotype appeared many times. The chain carries TRBV5-1 and TRBJ2-1; 16 bases are shared with TRBD2. In germline, CDR1 is SGHRS, CDR2 YFSETQ. The CDR3 contains 18 residues. V lost 2 bases and J lost 5; bases outside the gene matches: 7. The chain's CDR3 is CASSFSPGLAGGDNEQFF. The CDR3, as DNA: TGCGCCAGCAGCTTCTCCCCGGGACTAGCGGGAGGGGACAATGAGCAGTTCTTC.

Remarks on this clonotype: At one end the junction does not follow the germline gene, possibly because of a read error. The chain combines TRBV27 with TRBJ2-2; TRBD2 might be the D (6 bases). This CDR3 is built from 15 residues. Germline V gene data show CDR1 as MNHEY and CDR2 as SMNVEV (reference sequence). The CDR3 sequence: CASSESGSNTGGLFF. In DNA form, the CDR3 reads TGTGCCAGCAGCGAGAGCGGATCGAACACCGGGGGGCTGTTTTTT.

J is TRBJ1-1 and V is TRBV11-2; tentative D call: TRBD1 (5 bases). CDR1 is SGHAT, CDR2 FQNNGV, per germline. Trimming pared 6 bases from V and 0 bases from J, leaving 26 bases between. There are 19 residues in the CDR3. CDR3 sequence reads: CASRTITGRGAAMNTEAFF. The DNA for the CDR3 is TGTGCCAGCAGAACTATAACCGGTAGAGGGGCAGCTATGAACACTGAAGCTTTCTTT.

The rearrangement uses TRBV4-1 and TRBJ1-1; 9 bases are a match to TRBD1. This CDR3 has 15 residues. Germline V gene lookup returns CDR1 MGHRA and CDR2 YSYEKL. The J segment lost 1 base and the V segment lost 5 bases, leaving 5 bases of the junction unmatched. The CDR3 coding sequence is TGCGCCAGCAGCAGTGAACAGGGGGCGAACACTGAAGCTTTCTTT. Protein product: CASSSEQGANTEAFF.

In this sample, this clonotype turned up a few times. V is TRBV20-1 and J is TRBJ1-2, with D maybe TRBD1 (5 bases). Trimming left V 0 bases short and J 4 bases short, with 15 bases between. The V gene's germline CDR1 is DFQATT and CDR2 SNEGSKA (reference sequence). This CDR3 spans 15 amino acids. The CDR3 DNA is TGCAGTGCTAGAGATTGGCTCTCCGGGGGCTATGGCTACACCTTC. Its translation is CSARDWLSGGYGYTF.

This clonotype was counted ten times or more. The rearrangement uses TRBV3-1 and TRBJ2-5; TRBD1 matches at 7 bases. This CDR3 comprises 11 residues. The V and J ends lost 5 bases and 14 bases, in that order; junction bases with no gene match: 8. From germline, CDR1 is LGHDT and CDR2 YNNKEL (reference sequence). Written as DNA, the CDR3 is TGTGCCAGCAGCACGGACAGGACATTATACTTC. This codes for CASSTDRTLYF.

This clonotype occurred many times. This sequence joins TRBV5-6 and TRBJ2-2; 7 bases map to TRBD1. This CDR3 spans 14 amino acids. Germline V lookup: CDR1 SGHDT, CDR2 YYEEEE. The J segment lost 7 bases and the V segment lost 1 base, leaving 4 bases of the junction unmatched. CDR3 sequence reads: CASSLYRGVGELFF. As DNA, the CDR3 is TGTGCCAGCAGCTTGTACAGGGGTGTCGGGGAGCTGTTTTTT.

This clonotype has ten or more counts. This sequence joins TRBV7-9 and TRBJ2-7, with 10 nucleotides matching TRBD2. CDR1 is SEHNR, CDR2 FQNEAQ, per germline (reference sequence). V gave up 5 bases and J gave up 4 bases; unmatched junction bases: 20. This CDR3 region has 19 residues. The CDR3 sequence: CASSISGGTSAHFGYEQYF. The CDR3 DNA sequence: TGTGCCAGCAGCATTAGCGGTGGGACTAGCGCACATTTCGGGTACGAGCAGTACTTC.

This clonotype was counted ten times or more. This chain uses TRBV28 with TRBJ2-1; possible D gene TRBD2, 6 bases. Trimming removed 7 bases at V and 7 bases at J, with 17 bases between. Germline assignment: CDR1 MDHEN and CDR2 SYDVKM. The CDR3 extends over 14 amino acids. CDR3 protein: CASTPPGLRNEQFF. CDR3 in DNA: TGTGCCAGCACTCCTCCGGGACTCAGAAATGAGCAGTTCTTC.

This clonotype was detected many times. The chain employs TRBV5-1 and TRBJ1-1; D might be TRBD1 (5 bases). The germline V gene has CDR1 SGHRS and CDR2 YFSETQ. Trimming shortened V by 3 bases and J by 1 base, and 13 bases separated the two germline ends. This CDR3 region has 15 residues. The CDR3 sequence is CASSSSGAGNTEAFF. The CDR3 DNA is TGCGCCAGCAGCTCCTCCGGGGCCGGGAACACTGAAGCTTTCTTT.

This clonotype was seen many times. The chain links TRBV11-2 to TRBJ1-4; unclear D gene. Germline V gives CDR1 SGHAT, CDR2 FQNNGV. V was cut by 2 bases and J by 4 bases, with 8 bases left in between. This CDR3 comprises 14 residues. CDR3 nucleotide sequence: TGTGCCAGCAGCTTACAGGCTGATAATGAAAAACTGTTTTTT. Residues: CASSLQADNEKLFF.

This clonotype was detected ten times or more. This chain links TRBV6-1 with TRBJ2-5; D is perhaps TRBD2 (5 bases). The CDR3 totals 13 residues. Germline CDR1 reads MNHNS; CDR2 reads SASEGT. Trimming took 2 bases from V and 9 from J, leaving 13 bases between them. DNA of the CDR3: TGTGCCAGCAGTGAATATGGGATGGAGGCCCAGTACTTC. This sequence encodes CASSEYGMEAQYF.

This clonotype has ten or more counts. The rearrangement joins TRBV12-3 or TRBV12-4 to TRBJ2-1; D perhaps matches TRBD1 (6 bases). The CDR3 is 15 amino acids. V was clipped by 7 bases and J by 6 bases, with 19 bases between them. CDR3 coding DNA: TGTGCCAGCACCGCGGACAGTGCTTACTTCAATGAGCAGTTCTTC. Protein product: CASTADSAYFNEQFF.

This clonotype was seen at least ten times. This chain uses TRBV12-3 or TRBV12-4 with TRBJ2-4; possible D gene TRBD2, 5 bases. This CDR3 is built from 15 residues. V was clipped by 7 bases and J by 0 bases, with 13 bases between them. CDR3 coding DNA: TGTGCCAGCACAGCGGAACCCGTAGCCAAAAACATTCAGTACTTC. Amino acids: CASTAEPVAKNIQYF.

This clonotype was observed many times. The J gene is TRBJ2-3, the V gene TRBV7-9; no definite D call. Germline CDR1 reads SEHNR; CDR2 reads FQNEAQ (reference sequence). The V end was cut by 5 bases, the J end by 0 bases, with 12 bases between. This CDR3 is 15 amino acids long. CDR3 nucleotide sequence: TGTGCCAGCAGCCCTCCCGGCTCTAGCACAGATACGCAGTATTTT. This gives the protein CASSPPGSSTDTQYF.

This chain joins TRBV25-1 and TRBJ1-5, with D maybe TRBD1 (5 bases). Trimming stripped 4 bases from V and 4 bases from J, with 11 bases between. The germline gives CDR1 MGHDK, CDR2 SYGVNS. This CDR3 has 14 residues. CDR3 in DNA: TGTGCCAGCAGTGGAACGACAGAAAATCAGCCCCAGCATTTT. It codes for CASSGTTENQPQHF.

This clonotype was counted ten times or more. The V and J genes are TRBV12-3 or TRBV12-4 and TRBJ2-1, with TRBD2 matching 8 bases. Trimming took 6 bases from V and 8 from J; bases not matched to a gene: 9. The CDR3 loop spans 14 amino acids. The CDR3 sequence: CASREREPWDEQFF. The CDR3 DNA reads TGTGCCAGCAGGGAGCGGGAGCCTTGGGATGAGCAGTTCTTC.

In this sample, this clonotype turned up many times. This chain connects TRBV2 to TRBJ2-1, with 10 bases aligning to TRBD1. This CDR3 is 14 amino acids long. J was trimmed by 5 bases and V by 7 bases; bases with no gene match: 5. Germline CDR1 and CDR2: SNHLY and FYNNEI. The CDR3 reads CASTHGTGDNEQFF. For the CDR3, the DNA is TGTGCCAGCACCCACGGGACAGGGGACAATGAGCAGTTCTTC.

The chain combines TRBV12-3 or TRBV12-4 with TRBJ2-7; 9 positions agree with TRBD1. This CDR3 is built from 14 residues. Losses at the gene ends were 5 bases for V and 6 bases for J; bases not matched to a gene: 8. CDR3 sequence: CASSPAGTGIEQYF. CDR3 in DNA: TGTGCCAGCAGTCCTGCCGGGACAGGGATCGAGCAGTACTTC.

This clonotype was seen repeatedly, ten times or more. The rearrangement joins TRBV6-1 to TRBJ2-7; the D gene is possibly TRBD2 (6 bases). Deletions cut 6 bases from V and 2 bases from J, with 17 bases between. This CDR3 spans 15 amino acids. Per the germline V gene, CDR1 is MNHNS and CDR2 is SASEGT. The DNA of the CDR3 is TGTGCCAGCAGGTCGGGTAGCGGAGGGGCCTACGAGCAGTACTTC. Amino acid sequence: CASRSGSGGAYEQYF.

This clonotype was observed at least ten times. V gene TRBV6-5 combines with J gene TRBJ1-2, with no clear D. The CDR3 covers 15 residues. V was pared by 0 bases and J by 2 bases, with 10 bases between. Germline CDR1 is MNHEY and CDR2 is SVGAGI. The CDR3 DNA follows: TGTGCCAGCAGTTACTCCGGCGGCTTCAACTATGGCTACACCTTC. Protein product: CASSYSGGFNYGYTF.

V and J are TRBV20-1 and TRBJ2-3; TRBD2 matches at 10 bases. Germline V lookup: CDR1 DFQATT, CDR2 SNEGSKA (reference sequence). CDR3 length: 16 amino acids. The V gene end was trimmed by 6 bases and the J gene end by 4 bases; junction bases not matched to a gene: 13. The CDR3 here is CSASWGTSASADTQYF. The CDR3 DNA reads as TGCAGTGCATCCTGGGGGACTAGCGCTTCCGCAGATACGCAGTATTTT.

This clonotype was recorded a few times. The rearrangement joins TRBV5-1 to TRBJ1-1, with D hard to call. V was pared by 3 bases and J by 1 base, with 16 bases between. The CDR3 runs 16 residues. Germline V gene sequence: CDR1 SGHRS, CDR2 YFSETQ. The CDR3 loop is CASSSTSGGWNTEAFF. The CDR3 coding sequence is TGCGCCAGCAGCTCCACCTCCGGCGGGTGGAACACTGAAGCTTTCTTT.

The gene calls are TRBV11-3 and TRBJ2-7; either TRBD1 or TRBD2 may fit D (6 bases each). This CDR3 contains 13 residues. Germline lookup yields CDR1 SGHNT and CDR2 YENEEA. Trimming pared 0 bases from V and 8 bases from J, leaving 11 bases between. Here the CDR3 reads CASSLEGGSQQYF. DNA for the CDR3: TGTGCCAGCAGCTTAGAGGGGGGCAGCCAGCAGTACTTC.

This clonotype was counted at least ten times. The rearrangement uses TRBV24-1 and TRBJ1-4; TRBD1 agrees at 10 bases. From germline, CDR1 is KGHDR and CDR2 SFDVKD. The CDR3 is 15 amino acids. Losses at the gene ends were 9 bases for V and 8 bases for J; bases not matched to a gene: 11. The CDR3 spells CATGRMDRGSEKLFF. CDR3 nucleotides: TGTGCCACCGGACGAATGGACAGGGGGAGCGAAAAACTGTTTTTT.

The chain employs TRBV3-1 and TRBJ1-3, with 7 bases that match TRBD1. The CDR3 spans 15 residues. V lost 4 bases and J lost 4; bases outside the gene matches: 7. In germline, CDR1 is LGHDT, CDR2 YNNKEL (reference sequence). This CDR3 is CASSPIGQAGNTIYF. CDR3 in DNA: TGTGCCAGCAGCCCGATCGGACAGGCGGGAAACACCATATATTTT.

This clonotype occurred a few times. The rearrangement joins TRBV7-9 to TRBJ1-2; D is possibly TRBD1 (5 bases). Germline V gene lookup returns CDR1 SEHNR and CDR2 FQNEAQ (reference sequence). CDR3 size: 14 residues. Trimming pared 1 base from V and 4 bases from J, leaving 10 bases between. The CDR3 DNA is TGTGCCAGCAGCTTAGGTGGGGGTGCCTATGGCTACACCTTC. It encodes CASSLGGGAYGYTF.

This chain links TRBV5-5 with TRBJ2-5; D unresolved. Between the trimmed V and J ends, which lost 4 bases and 2 bases, there was a span of 12 bases. Germline lookup yields CDR1 SGHKS and CDR2 YYEKEE (reference sequence). The CDR3 runs 14 residues. Here the CDR3 DNA reads TGTGCCAGCAGCATTAGGGCGGAACAAGAGACCCAGTACTTC. Protein product: CASSIRAEQETQYF. Full variable domain (outside the CDR3, taken from reference TRBV5-5 and TRBJ2-5): DAGVTQSPTHLIKTRGQQVTLRCSPISGHKSVSWYQQVLGQGPQFIFQYYEKEERGRGNFPDRFSARQFPNYSSELNVNALLLGDSALYLCASSIRAEQETQYFGPGTRLLVL.

This clonotype has ten or more counts. The chain couples TRBV11-2 to TRBJ2-7; D ambiguous. CDR1 is SGHAT, CDR2 FQNNGV, per germline. V was trimmed by 5 bases and J by 4 bases, leaving 15 bases between them. The CDR3 has 14 amino acids. CDR3 sequence: CASSPDNVRYEQYF. CDR3 nucleotides: TGTGCCAGCAGCCCCGACAATGTGAGATACGAGCAGTACTTC.